This T cell receptor beta chain appears in the sequencing data of a study of blood T cell repertoires in COVID-19. For the study at large: The United States, Italy and Spain were the sources of the acute and convalescent COVID-19 samples.

This clone was counted a single time. Followed longitudinally, the Seattle patients had been enrolled during active infection. How the authors handled the data: Estimated nucleated cell counts came from reference gene primer amplification. Profiled with immunoSEQ multiplex PCR; TCRdb holds only in-frame clones, not every one. V, J and clone size derive from that table, while D and trimming were established from the DNA sequence. The sample lists 150,000 to 200,000 clones; roughly 82% were seen once. The receptor comes from a woman between 40 and 50 years old with COVID-19, enrolled during active disease. Sequenced material: peripheral blood.

CDR3 coding DNA: TGTGCCAGCCGGTCTACCTACGAGCAGTACGTC. This sequence encodes CASRSTYEQYV. V gene TRBV6-5 combines with J gene TRBJ2-7; D call uncertain. Per germline, CDR1 MNHEY and CDR2 SVGAGI. Trimming removed 8 bases from V and 2 bases from J, with 7 bases in between. This CDR3 comprises 11 residues.